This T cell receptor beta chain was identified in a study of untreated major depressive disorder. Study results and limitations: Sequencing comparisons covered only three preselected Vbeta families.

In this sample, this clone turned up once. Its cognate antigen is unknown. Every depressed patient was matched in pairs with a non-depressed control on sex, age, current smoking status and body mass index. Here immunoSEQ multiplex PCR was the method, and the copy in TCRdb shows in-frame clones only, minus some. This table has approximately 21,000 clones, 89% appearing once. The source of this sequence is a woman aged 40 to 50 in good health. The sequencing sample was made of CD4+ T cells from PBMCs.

The chain's CDR3 is CASSQEGGRDKYNEQFF. The CDR3 DNA follows: TGCGCCAGCAGCCAAGAAGGCGGGAGGGACAAATATAATGAGCAGTTCTTC. The rearrangement joins TRBV4-1 to TRBJ2-1; 9 nucleotides match TRBD2. Germline V gives CDR1 MGHRA, CDR2 YSYEKL. The CDR3 has 17 amino acids. V lost 0 bases to trimming and J lost 7 bases; unmatched junction nucleotides: 10.